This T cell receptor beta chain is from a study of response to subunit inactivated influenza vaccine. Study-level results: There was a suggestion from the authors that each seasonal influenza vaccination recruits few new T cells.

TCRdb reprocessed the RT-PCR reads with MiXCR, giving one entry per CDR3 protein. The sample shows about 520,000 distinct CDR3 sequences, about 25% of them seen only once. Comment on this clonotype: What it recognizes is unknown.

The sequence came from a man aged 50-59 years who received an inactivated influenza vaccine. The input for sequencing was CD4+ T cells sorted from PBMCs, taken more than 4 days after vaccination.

The CDR3 sequence: CASSRHGDFGTRTDTQYF. CDR3 DNA sequence: TGTGCCAGCAGCCGCCACGGAGATTTCGGGACAAGGACAGATACGCAGTATTTT. The chain combines TRBV7-8 with TRBJ2-3, with D possibly matching TRBD1 (6 bases). The CDR3 extends over 18 amino acids. V was clipped by 5 bases and J by 3 bases, with 24 bases between them. In germline, CDR1 is SGHVS, CDR2 FQNEAQ.